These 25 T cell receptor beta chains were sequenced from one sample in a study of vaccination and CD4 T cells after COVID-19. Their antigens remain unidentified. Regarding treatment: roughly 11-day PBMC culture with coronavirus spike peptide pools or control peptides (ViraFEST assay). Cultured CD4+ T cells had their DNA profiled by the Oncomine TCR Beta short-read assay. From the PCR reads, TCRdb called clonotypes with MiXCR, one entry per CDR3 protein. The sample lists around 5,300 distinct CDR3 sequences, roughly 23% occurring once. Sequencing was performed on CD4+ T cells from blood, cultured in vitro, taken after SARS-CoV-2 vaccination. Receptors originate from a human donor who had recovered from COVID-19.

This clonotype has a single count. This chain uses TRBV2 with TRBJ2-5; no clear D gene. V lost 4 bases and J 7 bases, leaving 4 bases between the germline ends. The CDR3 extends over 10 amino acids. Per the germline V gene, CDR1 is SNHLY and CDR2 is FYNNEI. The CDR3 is CASSVRTQYF. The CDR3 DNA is TGTGCCAGCAGTGTAAGGACCCAGTACTTC.

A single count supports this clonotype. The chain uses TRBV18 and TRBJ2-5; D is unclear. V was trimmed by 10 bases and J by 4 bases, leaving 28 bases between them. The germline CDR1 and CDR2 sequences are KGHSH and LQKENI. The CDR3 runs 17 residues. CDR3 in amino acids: CATQLSEWRTVTETQYF. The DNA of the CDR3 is TGTGCCACCCAGCTAAGTGAGTGGCGTACTGTGACAGAGACCCAGTACTTC.

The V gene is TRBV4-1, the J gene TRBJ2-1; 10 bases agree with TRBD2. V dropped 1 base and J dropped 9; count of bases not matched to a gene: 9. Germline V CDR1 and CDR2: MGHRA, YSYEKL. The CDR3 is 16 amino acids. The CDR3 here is CASSQGVASGGGEQFF. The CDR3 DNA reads TGCGCCAGCAGCCAAGGTGTCGCTAGCGGGGGCGGTGAGCAGTTCTTC.

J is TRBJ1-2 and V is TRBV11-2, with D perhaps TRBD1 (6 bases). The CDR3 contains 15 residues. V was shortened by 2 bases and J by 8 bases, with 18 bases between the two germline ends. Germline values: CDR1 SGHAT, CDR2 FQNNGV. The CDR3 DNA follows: TGTGCCAGCAGCTTACGATCAGGGGCGGATAACGGCTACACCTTC. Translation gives CASSLRSGADNGYTF.

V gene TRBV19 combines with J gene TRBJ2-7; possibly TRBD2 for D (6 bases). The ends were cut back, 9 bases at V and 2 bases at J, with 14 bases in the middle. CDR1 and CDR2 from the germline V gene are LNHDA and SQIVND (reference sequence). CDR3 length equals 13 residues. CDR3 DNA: TGTGCCAGCCGCCGGGACTCCGCCTACGAGCAGTACTTC. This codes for CASRRDSAYEQYF. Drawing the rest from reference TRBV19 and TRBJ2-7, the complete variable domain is DGGITQSPKYLFRKEGQNVTLSCEQNLNHDAMYWYRQDPGQGLRLIYYSQIVNDFQKGDIAEGYSVSREKKESFPLTVTSAQKNPTAFYLCASRRDSAYEQYFGPGTRLTVT.

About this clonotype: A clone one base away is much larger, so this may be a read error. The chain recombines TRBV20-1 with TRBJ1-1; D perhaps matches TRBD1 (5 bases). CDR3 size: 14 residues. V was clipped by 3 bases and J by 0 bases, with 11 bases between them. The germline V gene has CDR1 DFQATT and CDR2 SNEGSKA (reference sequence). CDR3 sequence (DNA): TGCAGTGCTAGGGCCGGGACGGTGAACACTGAAGCTTTCTTT. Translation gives CSARAGTVNTEAFF.

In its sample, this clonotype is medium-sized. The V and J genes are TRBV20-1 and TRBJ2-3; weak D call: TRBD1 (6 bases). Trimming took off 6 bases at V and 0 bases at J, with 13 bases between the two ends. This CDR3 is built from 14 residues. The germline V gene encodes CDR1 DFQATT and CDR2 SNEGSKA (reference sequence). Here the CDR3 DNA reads TGCAGTGCGGGGACACACACTAGCACAGATACGCAGTATTTT. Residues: CSAGTHTSTDTQYF.

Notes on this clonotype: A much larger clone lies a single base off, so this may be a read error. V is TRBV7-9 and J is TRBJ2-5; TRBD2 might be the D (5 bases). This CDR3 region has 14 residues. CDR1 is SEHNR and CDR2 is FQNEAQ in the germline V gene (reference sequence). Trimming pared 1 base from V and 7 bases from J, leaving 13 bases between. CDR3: CASSLGGHAGTQYF. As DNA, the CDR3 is TGTGCCAGCAGCTTAGGCGGGCATGCGGGGACCCAGTACTTC.

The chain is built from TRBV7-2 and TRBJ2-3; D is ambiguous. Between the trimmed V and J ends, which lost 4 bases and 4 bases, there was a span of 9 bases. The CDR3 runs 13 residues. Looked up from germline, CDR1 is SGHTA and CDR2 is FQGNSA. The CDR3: CASSYLGPDTQYF. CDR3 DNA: TGTGCCAGCAGCTATCTGGGTCCAGATACGCAGTATTTT.

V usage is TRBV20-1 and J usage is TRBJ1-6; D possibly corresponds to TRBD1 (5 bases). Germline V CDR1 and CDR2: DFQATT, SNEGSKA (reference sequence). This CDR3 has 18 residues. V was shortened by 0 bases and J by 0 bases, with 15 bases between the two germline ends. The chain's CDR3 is CSARDHGALSSYNSPLHF. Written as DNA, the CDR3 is TGCAGTGCTAGAGATCATGGGGCTCTGAGCTCCTATAATTCACCCCTCCACTTT.

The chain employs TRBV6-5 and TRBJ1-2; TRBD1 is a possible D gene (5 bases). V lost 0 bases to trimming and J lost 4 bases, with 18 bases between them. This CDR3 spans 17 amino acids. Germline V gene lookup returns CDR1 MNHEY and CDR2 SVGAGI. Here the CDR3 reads CASSYSKSATAPYGYTF. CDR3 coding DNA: TGTGCCAGCAGTTACTCGAAATCGGCGACAGCGCCCTATGGCTACACCTTC.

The CDR3 here is CASSLRRGPTDTQYF. The DNA of the CDR3 is TGTGCCAGCAGCTTACGACGGGGCCCTACAGATACGCAGTATTTT. The V call is TRBV7-3, the J call TRBJ2-3; D might be TRBD1 or TRBD2, each matching 5 bases. CDR1 is SGHTA and CDR2 is FQGTGA in the germline V gene. Trimming stripped 2 bases from V and 3 bases from J, with 12 bases between. This CDR3 contains 15 residues.

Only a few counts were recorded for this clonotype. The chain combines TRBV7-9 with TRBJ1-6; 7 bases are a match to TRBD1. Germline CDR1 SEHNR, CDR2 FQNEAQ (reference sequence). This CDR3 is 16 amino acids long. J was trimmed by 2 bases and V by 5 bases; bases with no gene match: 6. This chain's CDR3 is CASSIRQGTYNSPLHF. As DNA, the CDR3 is TGTGCCAGCAGCATACGACAGGGCACCTATAATTCACCCCTCCACTTT.

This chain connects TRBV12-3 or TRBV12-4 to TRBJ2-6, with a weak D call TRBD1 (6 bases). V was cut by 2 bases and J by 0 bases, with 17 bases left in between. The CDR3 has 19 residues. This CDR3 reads CASSLMFRGLRSGANVLTF. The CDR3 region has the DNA TGTGCCAGCAGTTTAATGTTTAGGGGGTTGCGCTCTGGGGCCAACGTCCTGACTTTC.

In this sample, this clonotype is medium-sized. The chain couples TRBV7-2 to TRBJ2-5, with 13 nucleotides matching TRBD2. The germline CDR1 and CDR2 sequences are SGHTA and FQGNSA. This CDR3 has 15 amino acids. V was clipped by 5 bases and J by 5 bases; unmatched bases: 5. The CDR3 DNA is TGTGCCAGCAGCCCCGGACTAGCGGGAGCGGAGACCCAGTACTTC. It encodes CASSPGLAGAETQYF.

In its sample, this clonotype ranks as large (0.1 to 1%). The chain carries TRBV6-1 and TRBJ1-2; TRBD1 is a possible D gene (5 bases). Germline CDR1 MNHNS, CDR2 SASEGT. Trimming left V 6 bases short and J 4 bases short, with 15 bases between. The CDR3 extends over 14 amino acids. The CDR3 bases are TGTGCCAGCAGCGCGGACAAAGCCCCCTATGGCTACACCTTC. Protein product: CASSADKAPYGYTF.

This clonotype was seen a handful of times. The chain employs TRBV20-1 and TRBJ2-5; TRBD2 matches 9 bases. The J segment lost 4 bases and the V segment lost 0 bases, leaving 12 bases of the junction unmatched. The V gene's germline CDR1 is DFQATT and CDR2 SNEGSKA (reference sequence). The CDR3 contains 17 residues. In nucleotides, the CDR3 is TGCAGTGCTAGAGATGCGATGGCGGGGGGGCGGGGAGAGACCCAGTACTTC. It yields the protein CSARDAMAGGRGETQYF.

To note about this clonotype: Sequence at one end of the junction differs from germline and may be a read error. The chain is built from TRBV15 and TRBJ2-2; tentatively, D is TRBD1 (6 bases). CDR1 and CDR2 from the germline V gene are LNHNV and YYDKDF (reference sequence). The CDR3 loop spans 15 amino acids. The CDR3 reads CAASGGREYTGELFF. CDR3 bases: TGTGCCGCCAGTGGGGGCAGGGAATACACCGGGGAGCTGTTTTTT.

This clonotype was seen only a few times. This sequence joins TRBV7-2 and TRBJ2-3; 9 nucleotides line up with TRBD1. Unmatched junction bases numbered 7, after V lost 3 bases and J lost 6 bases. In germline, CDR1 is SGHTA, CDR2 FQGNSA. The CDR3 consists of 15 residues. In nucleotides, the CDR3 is TGTGCCAGCAGCTTCGGGACAGGGTTTGTTGATACGCAGTATTTT. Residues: CASSFGTGFVDTQYF.

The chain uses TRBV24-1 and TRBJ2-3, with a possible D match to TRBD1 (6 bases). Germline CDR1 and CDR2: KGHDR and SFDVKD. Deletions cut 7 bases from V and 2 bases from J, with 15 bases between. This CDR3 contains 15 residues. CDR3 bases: TGTGCCACCAGGGCCGGACAGCAAAACACAGATACGCAGTATTTT. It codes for CATRAGQQNTDTQYF.

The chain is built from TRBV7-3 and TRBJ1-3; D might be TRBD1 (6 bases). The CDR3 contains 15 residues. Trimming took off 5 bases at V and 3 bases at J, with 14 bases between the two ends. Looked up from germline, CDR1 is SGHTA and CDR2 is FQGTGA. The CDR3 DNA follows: TGTGCCAGCAGCGCAGCCGGGACACTTGGAAACACCATATATTTT. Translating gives CASSAAGTLGNTIYF. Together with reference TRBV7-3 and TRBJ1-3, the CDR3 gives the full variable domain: GAGVSQTPSNKVTEKGKYVELRCDPISGHTALYWYRQSLGQGPEFLIYFQGTGAADDSGLPNDRFFAVRPEGSVSTLKIQRTERGDSAVYLCASSAAGTLGNTIYFGEGSWLTVV.

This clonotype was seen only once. The CDR3 sequence is CASSLGTDTQYF. CDR3 DNA: TGTGCCAGCAGCTTAGGAACAGATACGCAGTATTTT. The chain is built from TRBV11-1 and TRBJ2-3; no clear D. The length of the CDR3 is 12 residues. Germline V CDR1 and CDR2: SGHAT, FQDESV (reference sequence). V was pared by 1 base and J by 3 bases, with 2 bases between.

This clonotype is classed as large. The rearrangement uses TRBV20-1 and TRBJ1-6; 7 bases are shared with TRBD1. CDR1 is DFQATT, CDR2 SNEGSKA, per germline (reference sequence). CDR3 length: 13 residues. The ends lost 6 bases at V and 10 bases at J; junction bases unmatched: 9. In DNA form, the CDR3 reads TGCAGTGCCAAGGACAGGTTACAATCACCCCTCCACTTT. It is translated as CSAKDRLQSPLHF.

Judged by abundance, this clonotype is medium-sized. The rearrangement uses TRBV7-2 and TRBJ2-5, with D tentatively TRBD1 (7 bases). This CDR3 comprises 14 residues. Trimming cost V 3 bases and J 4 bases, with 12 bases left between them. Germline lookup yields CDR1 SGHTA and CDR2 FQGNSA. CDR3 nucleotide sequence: TGTGCCAGCAGCTTCCAGGGGGGCGGAGAGACCCAGTACTTC. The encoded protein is CASSFQGGGETQYF.

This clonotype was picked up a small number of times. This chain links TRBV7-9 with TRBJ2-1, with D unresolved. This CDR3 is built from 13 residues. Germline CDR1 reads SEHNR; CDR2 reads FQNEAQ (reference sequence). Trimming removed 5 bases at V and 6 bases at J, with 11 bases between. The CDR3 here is CASSNQAVNEQFF. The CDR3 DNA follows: TGTGCCAGCAGCAATCAGGCGGTCAATGAGCAGTTCTTC.